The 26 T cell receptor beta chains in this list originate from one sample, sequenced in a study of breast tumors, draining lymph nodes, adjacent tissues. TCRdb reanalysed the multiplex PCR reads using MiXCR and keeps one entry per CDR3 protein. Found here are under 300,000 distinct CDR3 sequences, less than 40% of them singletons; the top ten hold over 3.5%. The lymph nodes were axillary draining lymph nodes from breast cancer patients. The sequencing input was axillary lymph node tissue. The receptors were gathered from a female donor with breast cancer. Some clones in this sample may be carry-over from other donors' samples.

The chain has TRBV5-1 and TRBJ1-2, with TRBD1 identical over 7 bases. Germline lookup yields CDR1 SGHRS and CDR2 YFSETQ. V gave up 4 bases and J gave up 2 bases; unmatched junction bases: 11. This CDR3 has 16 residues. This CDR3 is CASSVEEDRKNYGYTF. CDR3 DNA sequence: TGCGCCAGCAGCGTTGAAGAGGACAGGAAAAACTATGGCTACACCTTC.

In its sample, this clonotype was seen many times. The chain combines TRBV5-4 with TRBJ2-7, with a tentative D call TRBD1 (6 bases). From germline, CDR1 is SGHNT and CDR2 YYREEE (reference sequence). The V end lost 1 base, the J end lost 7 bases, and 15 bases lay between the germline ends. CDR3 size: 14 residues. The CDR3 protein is CASSLTQGPGEQYF. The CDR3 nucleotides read TGTGCCAGCAGCTTGACCCAGGGGCCGGGGGAGCAGTACTTC.

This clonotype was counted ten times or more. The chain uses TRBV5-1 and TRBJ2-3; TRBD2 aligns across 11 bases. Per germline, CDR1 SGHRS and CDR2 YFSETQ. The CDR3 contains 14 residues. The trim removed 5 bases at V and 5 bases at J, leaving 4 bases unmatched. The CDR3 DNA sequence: TGCGCCAGCAGATTAGCGGGGGGGCGAGATACGCAGTATTTT. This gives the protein CASRLAGGRDTQYF.

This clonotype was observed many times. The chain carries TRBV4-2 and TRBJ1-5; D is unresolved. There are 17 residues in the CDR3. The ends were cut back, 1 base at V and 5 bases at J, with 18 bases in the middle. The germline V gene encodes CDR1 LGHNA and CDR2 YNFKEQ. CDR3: CASSQGQAVSPDQPQHF. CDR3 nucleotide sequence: TGTGCCAGCAGCCAAGGTCAGGCGGTCAGTCCAGATCAGCCCCAGCATTTT.

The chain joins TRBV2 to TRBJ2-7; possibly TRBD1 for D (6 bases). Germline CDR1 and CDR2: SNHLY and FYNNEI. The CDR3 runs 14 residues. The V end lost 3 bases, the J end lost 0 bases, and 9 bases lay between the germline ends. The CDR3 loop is CASSDRGSSYEQYF. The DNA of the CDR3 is TGTGCCAGCAGTGATAGGGGGAGCTCCTACGAGCAGTACTTC.

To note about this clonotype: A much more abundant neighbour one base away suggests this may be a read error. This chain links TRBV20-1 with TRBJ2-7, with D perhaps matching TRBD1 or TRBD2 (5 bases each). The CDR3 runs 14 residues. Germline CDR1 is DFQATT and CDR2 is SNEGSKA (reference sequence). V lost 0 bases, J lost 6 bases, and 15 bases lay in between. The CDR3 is CSARDLDRGAEQYF. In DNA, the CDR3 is TGCAGTGCTAGAGATCTGGATCGGGGCGCCGAGCAGTACTTC.

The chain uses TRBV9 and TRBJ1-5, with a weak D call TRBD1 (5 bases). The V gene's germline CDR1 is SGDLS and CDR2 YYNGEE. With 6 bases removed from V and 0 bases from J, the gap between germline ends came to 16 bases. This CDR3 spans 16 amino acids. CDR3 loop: CASTPGGGYSNQPQHF. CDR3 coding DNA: TGTGCCAGCACTCCTGGGGGAGGGTATAGCAATCAGCCCCAGCATTTT.

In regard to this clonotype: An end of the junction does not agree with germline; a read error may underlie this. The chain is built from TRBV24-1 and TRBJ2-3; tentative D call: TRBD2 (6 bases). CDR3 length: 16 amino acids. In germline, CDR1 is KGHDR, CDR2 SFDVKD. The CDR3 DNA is TGTGCCACCAGTGATTCTGGGGGACTGGGCACAGATATGCAGTATTTT. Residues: CATSDSGGLGTDMQYF.

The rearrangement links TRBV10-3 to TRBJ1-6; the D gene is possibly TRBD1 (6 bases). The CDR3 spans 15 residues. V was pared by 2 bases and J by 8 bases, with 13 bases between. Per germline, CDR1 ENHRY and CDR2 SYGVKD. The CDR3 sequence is CAISERGESHSPLHF. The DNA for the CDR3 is TGTGCCATCAGTGAGAGGGGGGAATCGCATTCACCCCTCCACTTT.

CDR3 DNA sequence: TGTGCCAGCAGCTCCTGGACTATCGAGAGGTCGAGCACCGGGGAGCTGTTTTTT. Translated, it gives CASSSWTIERSSTGELFF. The genes are TRBV11-3 and TRBJ2-2, with D tentatively TRBD2 (6 bases). CDR1 SGHNT and CDR2 YENEEA come from the germline V gene. This CDR3 spans 18 amino acids. Trimming removed 4 bases from V and 4 bases from J, with 22 bases in between.

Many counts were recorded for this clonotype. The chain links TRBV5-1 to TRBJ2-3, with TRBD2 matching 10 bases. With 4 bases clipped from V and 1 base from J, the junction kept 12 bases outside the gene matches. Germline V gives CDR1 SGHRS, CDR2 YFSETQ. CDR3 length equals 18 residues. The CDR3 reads CASSQVGFTSGGTDTQYF. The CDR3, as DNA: TGCGCCAGCAGCCAGGTCGGATTTACTAGCGGGGGCACAGATACGCAGTATTTT.

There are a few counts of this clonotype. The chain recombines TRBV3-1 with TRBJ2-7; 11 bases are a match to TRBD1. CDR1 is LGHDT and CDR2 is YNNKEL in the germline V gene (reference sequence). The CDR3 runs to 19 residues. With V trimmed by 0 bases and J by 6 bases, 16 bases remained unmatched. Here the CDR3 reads CASSQEVGQGALRRSEQYF. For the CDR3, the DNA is TGTGCCAGCAGCCAAGAGGTAGGACAGGGGGCTCTCAGGAGGTCCGAGCAGTACTTC.

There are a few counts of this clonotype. The DNA for the CDR3 is TGCAGTGCTAGGATGCGAGGACTAGGCGCTGAGCAGTTCTTC. This gives the protein CSARMRGLGAEQFF. The chain joins TRBV20-1 to TRBJ2-1, with 7 bases matching TRBD2. From germline, CDR1 is DFQATT and CDR2 SNEGSKA (reference sequence). The CDR3 loop spans 14 amino acids. V shed 3 bases and J 9 bases; nucleotides not matched to a gene: 11.

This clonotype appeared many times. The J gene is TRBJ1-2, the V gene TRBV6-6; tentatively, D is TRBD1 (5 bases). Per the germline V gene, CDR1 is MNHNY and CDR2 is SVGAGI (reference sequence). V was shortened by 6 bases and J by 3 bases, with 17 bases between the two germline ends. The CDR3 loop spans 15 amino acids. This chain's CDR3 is CASSPQGWSDYGYTF. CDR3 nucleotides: TGTGCCAGCAGCCCTCAGGGTTGGTCTGACTATGGCTACACCTTC.

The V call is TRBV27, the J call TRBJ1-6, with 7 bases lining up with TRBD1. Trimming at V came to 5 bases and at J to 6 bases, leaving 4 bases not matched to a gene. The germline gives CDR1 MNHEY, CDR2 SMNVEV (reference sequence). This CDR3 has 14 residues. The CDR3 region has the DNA TGTGCCAGCAGTCGGGACAGTCTTAATTCACCCCTCCACTTT. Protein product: CASSRDSLNSPLHF.

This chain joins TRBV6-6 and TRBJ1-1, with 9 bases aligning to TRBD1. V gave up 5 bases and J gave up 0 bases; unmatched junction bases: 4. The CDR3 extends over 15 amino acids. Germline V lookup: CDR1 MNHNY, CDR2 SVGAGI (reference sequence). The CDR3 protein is CASSRQGVLNTEAFF. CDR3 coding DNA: TGTGCCAGCAGTAGACAGGGGGTTCTGAACACTGAAGCTTTCTTT.

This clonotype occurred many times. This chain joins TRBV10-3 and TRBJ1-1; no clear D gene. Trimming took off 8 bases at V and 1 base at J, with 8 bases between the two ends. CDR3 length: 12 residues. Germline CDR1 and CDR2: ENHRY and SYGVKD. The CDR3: CAIGTANTEAFF. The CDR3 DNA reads TGTGCCATCGGAACAGCGAACACTGAAGCTTTCTTT.

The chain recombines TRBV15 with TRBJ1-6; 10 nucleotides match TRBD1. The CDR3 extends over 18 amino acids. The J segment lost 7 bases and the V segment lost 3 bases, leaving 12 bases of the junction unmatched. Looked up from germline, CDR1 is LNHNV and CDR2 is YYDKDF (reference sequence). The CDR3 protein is CATSRTADRGQENSPLHF. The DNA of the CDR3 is TGTGCCACCAGCAGGACGGCCGACAGGGGGCAGGAGAATTCACCCCTCCACTTT. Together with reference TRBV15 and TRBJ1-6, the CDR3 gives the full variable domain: DAMVIQNPRYQVTQFGKPVTLSCSQTLNHNVMYWYQQKSSQAPKLLFHYYDKDFNNEADTPDNFQSRRPNTSFCFLDIRSPGLGDTAMYLCATSRTADRGQENSPLHFGNGTRLTVT.

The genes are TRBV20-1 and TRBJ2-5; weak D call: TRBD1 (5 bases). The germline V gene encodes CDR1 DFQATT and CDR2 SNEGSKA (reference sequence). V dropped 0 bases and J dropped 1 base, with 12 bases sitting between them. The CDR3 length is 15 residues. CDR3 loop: CSARDTQGTQETQYF. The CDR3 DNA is TGCAGTGCTAGAGATACTCAGGGTACCCAAGAGACCCAGTACTTC.

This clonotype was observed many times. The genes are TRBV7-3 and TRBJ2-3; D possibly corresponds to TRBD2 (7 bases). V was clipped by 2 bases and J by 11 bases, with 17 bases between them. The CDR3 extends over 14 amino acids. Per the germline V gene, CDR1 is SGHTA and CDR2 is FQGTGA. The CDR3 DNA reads TGTGCCAGCAGCTTAGGGATGGGACTACAGGGGCAGTATTTT. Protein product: CASSLGMGLQGQYF.

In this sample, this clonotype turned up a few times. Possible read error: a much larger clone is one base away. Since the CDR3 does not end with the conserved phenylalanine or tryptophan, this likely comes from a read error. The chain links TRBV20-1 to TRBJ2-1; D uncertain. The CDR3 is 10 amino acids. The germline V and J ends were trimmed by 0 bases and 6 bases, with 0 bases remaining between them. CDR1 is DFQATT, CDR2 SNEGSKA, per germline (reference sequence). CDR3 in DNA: TGCAGTGCTAGAGACAATGAGCAGTTCTCC. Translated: CSARDNEQFS.

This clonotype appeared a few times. The CDR3, as DNA: TGTGCCAGCAGCCCTCGACTAGCGGCCGGAATTGACTCCGAGCAGTACTTC. This sequence encodes CASSPRLAAGIDSEQYF. V gene TRBV9 combines with J gene TRBJ2-7, with 9 nucleotides matching TRBD2. From germline, CDR1 is SGDLS and CDR2 YYNGEE. The length of the CDR3 is 17 residues. Losses at the gene ends were 4 bases for V and 6 bases for J; bases not matched to a gene: 17.

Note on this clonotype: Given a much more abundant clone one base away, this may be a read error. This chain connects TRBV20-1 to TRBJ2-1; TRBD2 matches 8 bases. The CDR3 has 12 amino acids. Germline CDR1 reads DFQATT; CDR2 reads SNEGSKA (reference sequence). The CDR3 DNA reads TGCAGTGCTGGAGGACTAGCTGTTGAGCCGTTCTTC. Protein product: CSAGGLAVEPFF.

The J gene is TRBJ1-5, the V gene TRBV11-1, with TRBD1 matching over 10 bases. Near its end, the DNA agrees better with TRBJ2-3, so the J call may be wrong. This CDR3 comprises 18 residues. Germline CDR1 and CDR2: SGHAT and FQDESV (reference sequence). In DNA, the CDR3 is TGTGCCAGCAGCTGGGGACAGGGGCCTTCTTTGGGCACAGATACGCAGTATTTT. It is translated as CASSWGQGPSLGTDTQYF.

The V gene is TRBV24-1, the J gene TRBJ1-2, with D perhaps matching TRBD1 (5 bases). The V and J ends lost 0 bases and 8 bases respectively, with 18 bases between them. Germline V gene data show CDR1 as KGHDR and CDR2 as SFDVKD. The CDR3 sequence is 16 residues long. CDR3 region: CATSDLQREWGNGYTF. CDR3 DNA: TGTGCCACCAGTGATTTGCAAAGGGAGTGGGGCAACGGCTACACCTTC.

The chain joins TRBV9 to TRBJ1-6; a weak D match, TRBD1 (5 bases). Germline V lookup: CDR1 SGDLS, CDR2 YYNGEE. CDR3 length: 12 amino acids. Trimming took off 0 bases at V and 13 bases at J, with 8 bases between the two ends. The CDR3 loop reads CASSVGRGPLHF. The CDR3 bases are TGTGCCAGCAGCGTAGGACGGGGGCCCCTCCACTTT.